This is a list of T cell receptor beta chains from one sample in a study of blood T cell repertoires in COVID-19. Profiling relied on immunoSEQ multiplex PCR, and the TCRdb table lists in-frame clones only, not all of them. In the table there are about 170,000 clones, about 80% of which are singletons. Material: PBMCs or T cells enriched from blood (not recorded which). These receptors came from a woman in her 70s in a cohort exposed to, infected with or recovered from COVID-19 (not recorded which). Each CDR3 is given with its conserved first and last residue. Fields, in order: V gene, clone size, D gene, J gene, CDR3 DNA, CDR3 protein. The D gene is left open where the match is weak. Clone size appears in some rows only: once, few, many, or a class for an expanded clone.

TRBV2	.	.	TRBJ2-7	TGTGCCAGCAGTGATGGTGACAGGAGCTCCTACGAGCAGTACTTC	CASSDGDRSSYEQYF
TRBV18	.	.	TRBJ2-1	TGTGCCAGCTCGCGACAGTACCTTTATGACAATGAGCAGTTCTTC	CASSRQYLYDNEQFF
TRBV5-8	.	TRBD1	TRBJ1-4	TGTGCCAGCAGCGCCGGGACAGGGGGCGTAGGGGAAAAACTGTTTTTT	CASSAGTGGVGEKLFF
TRBV15	few	TRBD1	TRBJ2-2	TGTGCCACCAGCAGAGATGTCTGGGGGACAGGGTACACCGGGGAGCTGTTTTTT	CATSRDVWGTGYTGELFF
TRBV19	.	TRBD2	TRBJ2-1	TGTGCCAGTAGTAAGGCTAGCGGGCCCTACAATGAGCAGTTCTTC	CASSKASGPYNEQFF
TRBV7-9	once	TRBD1	TRBJ1-6	TGTGCCAGCAGCTTACGGACAGGGGGCGACTCACCCCTCCACTTT	CASSLRTGGDSPLHF
TRBV10-3	.	TRBD1	TRBJ2-7	TGTGCCATCAGGGGTCCCGGGACAGGGGCATACGAGCAGTACTTC	CAIRGPGTGAYEQYF
TRBV5-1	.	TRBD1	TRBJ2-1	TGCGCCAGCAGCTTACAGGGGTCGAGCTCCTACAATGAGCAGTTCTTC	CASSLQGSSSYNEQFF
TRBV3-1/TRBV3-2	.	.	TRBJ2-7	TGTGCCAGCAGCGCAAGAGGGTTCCCGTACGAGCAGTACTTC	CASSARGFPYEQYF
TRBV18	few	TRBD1	TRBJ1-5	TGTGCCAGCTCACCAGGACAGGGAATCAATCAGCCCCAGCATTTT	CASSPGQGINQPQHF
TRBV7-9	.	.	TRBJ1-1	TGTGCCAGCAGCTTAGACCTTGGCGGCACTGAAGCTTTCTTT	CASSLDLGGTEAFF
TRBV27	.	TRBD2	TRBJ2-7	TGTGCCAGCAGTTTAACGGGAGGGTATTCCTACGAGCAGTACTTC	CASSLTGGYSYEQYF
TRBV6-7	.	.	TRBJ2-3	TGTGCCAGCAGTTACGTGAGGGCAGATACGCAGTATTTT	CASSYVRADTQYF
TRBV2	many	TRBD2	TRBJ2-1	TGTGCCAGCAGTGGGGGTAGCGGGGGCTACAATGAGCAGTTCTTC	CASSGGSGGYNEQFF
TRBV2	.	.	TRBJ1-6	TGTGCCAGCGGTCGGCAGGGGAATTCACCCCTCCACTTT	CASGRQGNSPLHF
TRBV6-4	once	.	TRBJ2-3	TGTGCCAGCAGTGAGCAAGCGGGCACAGATACGCAGTATTTT	CASSEQAGTDTQYF
TRBV14	.	.	TRBJ1-3	TGTGCCAGCAGCCCCCCCGGGGGTGGAAACACCATATATTTT	CASSPPGGGNTIYF
TRBV9	.	TRBD1	TRBJ1-5	TGTGCCAGCAGCGCGGAACAGGGGCAGGATCAGCCCCAGCATTTT	CASSAEQGQDQPQHF
TRBV18	.	.	TRBJ1-6	TGTGCCAGCTCACCTACCGCGGGCAGTTTTAATTCACCCCTCCACTTT	CASSPTAGSFNSPLHF
TRBV7-8	.	TRBD2	TRBJ2-7	TGTGCCAGCAGCTTACGCGGGAGGGCCGGTGGCGAGCAGTACTTC	CASSLRGRAGGEQYF
TRBV6-2/TRBV6-3	once	.	TRBJ2-7	TGTGCCAGCAGTACCCTGTTTGGCGGCACGGAGCAGTACTTC	CASSTLFGGTEQYF
TRBV18	.	.	TRBJ2-7	TGTGCCAGCTCACCACAAGGGGGTTTCTCCTACGAGCAGTACTTC	CASSPQGGFSYEQYF
TRBV6-2/TRBV6-3	few	.	TRBJ2-1	TGTGCCAGCAGTTCTACGGGAGTATCGGGCAATGAGCAGTTCTTC	CASSSTGVSGNEQFF
TRBV10-3	.	.	TRBJ1-3	TGTGCCATCAACCAACAGGGTCCCGGAAACACCATATATTTT	CAINQQGPGNTIYF
TRBV24-1	once	TRBD1	TRBJ1-5	TGTGCCACCAGTGACCGAAGGGACAGGGCGGGAAATCAGCCCCAGCATTTT	CATSDRRDRAGNQPQHF
TRBV29-1	.	TRBD1	TRBJ2-5	TGCAGCGCCTTACAGGGGGCGCGGGAGACCCAGTACTTC	CSALQGARETQYF
TRBV7-6	.	TRBD2	TRBJ2-1	TGTGCCAGCAGCTTATTCCTTCGAGCGGGAGGGGGTGAGCAGTTCTTC	CASSLFLRAGGGEQFF
TRBV7-2	.	.	TRBJ2-5	TGTGCCAGCAGCGCCTCTACAGGCTCCGTCATCGGGACCCAGTACTTC	CASSASTGSVIGTQYF
TRBV5-1	.	TRBD1	TRBJ2-2	TGCGCCAGCAGCGGGACAGGGGGCGGAACCGGGGAGCTGTTTTTT	CASSGTGGGTGELFF
TRBV10-3	.	.	TRBJ2-1	TGTGCCATCAGTGAGTCAGCGAGCGGAGAGCAGTTCTTC	CAISESASGEQFF
TRBV24-1	.	.	TRBJ2-1	TGTGCCACCAGTGATTCCAAACTCGGAGCCTTACTTGAGCAGTTCTTC	CATSDSKLGALLEQFF
TRBV11-2	.	.	TRBJ2-3	TGTGCCAGCAGCTTAGTTTGGCAGGCCTCAGATACGCAGTATTTT	CASSLVWQASDTQYF
TRBV5-1	.	.	TRBJ2-1	TGCGCCAGCAGCTTGGGGGCCATGGGGGGCTACAATGAGCAGTTCTTC	CASSLGAMGGYNEQFF
TRBV4-2	.	.	TRBJ1-3	TGTGCCAGCAGCCAAGGAGCACAGGGCATCACCTCTGGAAACACCATATATTTT	CASSQGAQGITSGNTIYF
TRBV7-6	.	.	TRBJ1-6	TGTGCCAGCAGTTCCTGGGGGGATTCACCCCTCCACTTT	CASSSWGDSPLHF
TRBV5-1	.	.	TRBJ1-2	TGCGCCAGCAGCTTGAGTGTAAGCGACTATGGCTACACCTTC	CASSLSVSDYGYTF
TRBV30	few	TRBD1	TRBJ2-7	TGTGCCTGGATAGGACAGGGCTCCTACGAGCAGTACTTC	CAWIGQGSYEQYF
TRBV2	.	.	TRBJ1-2	TGTGCCAGCACCCTTTCGGGGGGTGTAGTGGGCTACACCTTC	CASTLSGGVVGYTF
TRBV2	.	TRBD2	TRBJ2-7	TGTGCCAGCAGTGTACTAGCGGGAGGGGGTGCCTACGAGCAGTACTTC	CASSVLAGGGAYEQYF
TRBV2	.	TRBD1	TRBJ2-4	TGTGCCAGCGGTTCGCCCACAGGGGAAAACATTCAGTACTTC	CASGSPTGENIQYF
TRBV11-2	.	.	TRBJ2-1	TGTGCCAGCAGCTCTCGGCGGAGCTCCTACAATGAGCAGTTCTTC	CASSSRRSSYNEQFF